This T cell receptor (beta chain) was captured in a study of Ad26.COV2.S vaccination and SARS-CoV-2 variants. Points from the study as a whole: Total responses of T cells may have been underestimated by the analyses of TCR breadth and depth. Similar non-spike TCR breadth was seen in vaccine and placebo recipients.

Germline assignment: CDR1 MNHNS and CDR2 SASEGT. The CDR3 runs 17 residues. J was trimmed by 5 bases and V by 4 bases; bases with no gene match: 12. Sequencing used immunoSEQ multiplex PCR; TCRdb keeps in-frame clones, though not all of them. The table shows around 500,000 clones, with 89% occurring only once. With regard to this clone: Its antigen is unknown.

Treatment here: around 19 received Ad26.COV2.S at low or high dose, single or two shots; 5 received placebo; per-sample allocation not given. The samples date from day 63 after the first vaccine or placebo injection. In Boston, the donor was an adult between 18-55 years of age. The shot given was an Ad26 vector that makes Wuhan-strain SARS-CoV-2 spike. The chain couples TRBV6-1 to TRBJ2-5, with 11 nucleotides matching TRBD2. This specimen was peripheral blood, taken in a trial of Ad26.COV2.S vaccine versus placebo. The sequence derives from a person between 18 and 65 years old who received the Ad26.COV2.S COVID-19 vaccine or a placebo. CDR3 region: CASSVTSGGLRRETQYF. CDR3 sequence (DNA): TGTGCCAGCAGTGTAACTAGCGGGGGCTTAAGGCGGGAGACCCAGTACTTC.